These 10 T cell receptor beta chains came from one sample sequenced in a study of T cells after posttransplantation cyclophosphamide. Repertoires were generated with immunoSEQ multiplex PCR, while TCRdb's copy carries only in-frame clones and drops some. Singletons are absent from the sample, which has 20,000 to 30,000 clones. Sequencing was done on a sample of PBMCs. The receptors come from a woman aged 45-65 years in good health, CMV-negative, and a related stem cell transplant donor.

This clone was seen many times. The chain employs TRBV19 and TRBJ2-6, with 9 bases fitting TRBD1. Germline CDR1 is LNHDA and CDR2 is SQIVND (reference sequence). This CDR3 is built from 19 residues. Trimming at V came to 4 bases and at J to 0 bases, leaving 10 bases not matched to a gene. This CDR3 reads CASSKITGGISSGANVLTF. CDR3 DNA sequence: TGTGCCAGTAGTAAGATAACAGGGGGCATTAGCTCTGGGGCCAACGTCCTGACTTTC. Variable domain in full (rest from reference TRBV19 and TRBJ2-6): DGGITQSPKYLFRKEGQNVTLSCEQNLNHDAMYWYRQDPGQGLRLIYYSQIVNDFQKGDIAEGYSVSREKKESFPLTVTSAQKNPTAFYLCASSKITGGISSGANVLTFGAGSRLTVL.

There are many counts of this clone. The chain employs TRBV9 and TRBJ2-5; 9 nucleotides match TRBD1. Germline assignment: CDR1 SGDLS and CDR2 YYNGEE. The junction had 6 bases not matched to a gene; V was cut back by 1 base and J by 5 bases. This CDR3 is 15 amino acids long. The CDR3 DNA sequence: TGTGCCAGCAGCGTACGGGACAGGGAAGTGGAGACCCAGTACTTC. It translates to CASSVRDREVETQYF.

This clone was picked up many times. The rearrangement links TRBV10-3 to TRBJ1-2; D is perhaps TRBD1 (5 bases). Trimming took 8 bases from V and 7 from J, leaving 17 bases between them. CDR3 size: 13 residues. Looked up from germline, CDR1 is ENHRY and CDR2 is SYGVKD. The CDR3 coding sequence is TGTGCCATCGAGACAGAAGTTCGTACTGGCTACACCTTC. Amino acids: CAIETEVRTGYTF.

This clone has a count of ten or more. J is TRBJ2-1 and V is TRBV19, with 8 bases fitting TRBD2. The CDR3 consists of 16 residues. The germline gives CDR1 LNHDA, CDR2 SQIVND (reference sequence). The V and J ends lost 5 bases and 1 base, in that order; junction bases with no gene match: 7. Here the CDR3 DNA reads TGTGCCAGTAGTTGGTTAGCGGGACCGTCCTACAATGAGCAGTTCTTC. Residues: CASSWLAGPSYNEQFF.

The CDR3 region is CASSREYTSGAYGYTF. The CDR3 DNA is TGTGCCAGTAGTAGGGAGTACACTTCAGGGGCCTATGGCTACACCTTC. The chain has TRBV19 and TRBJ1-2; tentatively, D is TRBD1 (6 bases). Germline CDR1 reads LNHDA; CDR2 reads SQIVND (reference sequence). The CDR3 is made up of 16 amino acids. Trimming left V 4 bases short and J 4 bases short, with 19 bases between.

In this sample, this clone turned up many times. This sequence joins TRBV14 and TRBJ1-6; D ambiguous. The CDR3 runs to 17 residues. CDR1 is SGHDN and CDR2 is FVKESK in the germline V gene. V lost 4 bases and J 0 bases, leaving 13 bases between the germline ends. CDR3 nucleotide sequence: TGTGCCAGCAGCCGCTACCGAACTTCCTCCTATAATTCACCCCTCCACTTT. Amino acids: CASSRYRTSSYNSPLHF.

This clone was detected a few times. The gene calls are TRBV10-3 and TRBJ2-5; TRBD2 agrees at 12 bases. The J call is uncertain, as TRBJ2-7 better fits the DNA end. CDR1 ENHRY and CDR2 SYGVKD come from the germline V gene. The CDR3 is 14 residues long. This chain's CDR3 is CAISGLAGVHEQYF. DNA for the CDR3: TGTGCCATCAGTGGACTAGCGGGGGTACACGAGCAGTACTTC.

The table lists this clone with many counts. The chain recombines TRBV5-4 with TRBJ1-5; 11 nucleotides line up with TRBD1. V was pared by 4 bases and J by 7 bases, with 7 bases of the junction left unmatched. Germline CDR1 and CDR2: SGHNT and YYREEE (reference sequence). CDR3 size: 15 residues. The CDR3 bases are TGTGCCAGCAGCCCTGGGACAGGGGGAGGACAGCCCCAGCATTTT. This codes for CASSPGTGGGQPQHF.

This clone has a count of ten or more. The J gene is TRBJ1-5, the V gene TRBV20-1; 7 bases align to TRBD1. The CDR3 loop spans 11 amino acids. Germline V lookup: CDR1 DFQATT, CDR2 SNEGSKA (reference sequence). CDR3 coding DNA: TGCAGCGGACAGGCGGTTCAGCCCCAGCATTTT. Translation gives CSGQAVQPQHF.

At least ten counts were recorded for this clone. The V and J genes are TRBV25-1 and TRBJ1-4; D unclear. V lost 2 bases and J lost 0, with 13 bases in between. Germline CDR1 and CDR2: MGHDK and SYGVNS. The CDR3 contains 17 residues. The CDR3 is CASSEHPGIATNEKLFF. CDR3 nucleotide sequence: TGTGCCAGCAGTGAACACCCAGGAATTGCAACTAATGAAAAACTGTTTTTT.